Only a few counts were recorded for the clone carrying this T cell receptor (beta chain). The antigen remains undetermined. The data were taken from a study of blood T cells in healthy people across ages. Study-wide points: Older age coincided with a roughly linear decline in TCR beta diversity per million T cells. Because sorting was not performed, PBMCs prevented conclusive naive versus antigen-experienced comparison. Investigators treated diversity estimates from one million T cells as underestimates.

The use of a sample-barcoded 5' primer and a J-beta primer mix characterized a second PCR of roughly 7 to 12 cycles. Each cDNA molecule was tagged by a template-switch adaptor with 12 random nucleotides. TCRdb itself ran the 5' RACE reads through MiXCR, one entry per CDR3 protein. The sample carries 1.5 million to 2 million distinct CDR3 sequences, about 30% recorded once. The specimen was blood. The sequence was obtained from a woman in her twenties or thirties in good health.

The CDR3, as DNA: TGCAGTGCTAGAGATCCCACAAATCCAGGGGCGGGGGCCAACGTCCTGACTTTC. Its translation: CSARDPTNPGAGANVLTF. The chain uses TRBV20-1 and TRBJ2-6; possible D gene TRBD1, 6 bases. V lost 0 bases to trimming and J lost 4 bases, with 19 bases between them. Germline assignment: CDR1 DFQATT and CDR2 SNEGSKA (reference sequence). CDR3 size: 18 residues.